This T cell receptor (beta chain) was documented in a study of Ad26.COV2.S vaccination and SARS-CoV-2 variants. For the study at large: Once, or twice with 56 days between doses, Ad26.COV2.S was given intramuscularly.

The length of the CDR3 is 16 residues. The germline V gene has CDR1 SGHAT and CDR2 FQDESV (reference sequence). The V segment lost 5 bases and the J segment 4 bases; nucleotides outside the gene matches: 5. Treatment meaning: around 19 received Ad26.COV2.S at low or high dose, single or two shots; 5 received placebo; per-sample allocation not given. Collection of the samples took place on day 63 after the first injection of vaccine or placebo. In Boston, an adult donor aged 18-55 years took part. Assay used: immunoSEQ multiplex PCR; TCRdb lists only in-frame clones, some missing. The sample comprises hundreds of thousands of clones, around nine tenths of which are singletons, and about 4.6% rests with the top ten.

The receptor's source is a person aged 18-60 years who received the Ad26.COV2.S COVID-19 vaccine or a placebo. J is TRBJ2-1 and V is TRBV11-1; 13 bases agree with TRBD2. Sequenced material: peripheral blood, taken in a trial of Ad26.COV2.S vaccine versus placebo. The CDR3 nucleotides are TGTGCCAGCAGCCCCGGGACTAGCGGGATTTACAATGAGCAGTTCTTC. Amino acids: CASSPGTSGIYNEQFF.